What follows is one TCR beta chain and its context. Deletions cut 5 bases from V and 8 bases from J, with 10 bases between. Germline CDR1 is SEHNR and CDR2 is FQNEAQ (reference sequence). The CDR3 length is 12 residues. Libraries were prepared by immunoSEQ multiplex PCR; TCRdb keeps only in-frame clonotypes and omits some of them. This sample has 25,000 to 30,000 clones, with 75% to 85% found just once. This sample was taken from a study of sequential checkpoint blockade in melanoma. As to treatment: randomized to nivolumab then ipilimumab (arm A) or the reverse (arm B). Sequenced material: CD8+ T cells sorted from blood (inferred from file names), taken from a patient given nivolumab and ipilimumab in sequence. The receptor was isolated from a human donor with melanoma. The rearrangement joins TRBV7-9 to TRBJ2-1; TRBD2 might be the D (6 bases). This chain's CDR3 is CASSPWGDEQFF. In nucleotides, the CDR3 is TGTGCCAGCAGCCCATGGGGGGATGAGCAGTTCTTC.